Each of the 22 T cell receptor beta chains below was sequenced from the same sample in a study of beta chain features in type 1 diabetes. General observations from the study: The study found moderately but significantly shorter TCRB CDR3s in all four CD4+ subsets of Type 1 diabetes patients.

The authors reverse transcribed all of the isolated RNA, so sequencing captured expressed TCRB transcripts. Clones were sequenced by immunoSEQ multiplex PCR, and TCRdb holds only the in-frame ones, with some missing. The table includes roughly 730,000 clones, 13% detected once. These TCRs' antigens remain unknown. Sequencing was performed on naive CD4+ T cells from blood. The receptors originated from a man aged 18 to 29 with type 1 diabetes.

V is TRBV4-1 and J is TRBJ1-2, with TRBD1 identical over 9 bases. The trim removed 4 bases at V and 6 bases at J, leaving 3 bases unmatched. Germline V lookup: CDR1 MGHRA, CDR2 YSYEKL. The CDR3 has 13 residues. The CDR3 DNA is TGCGCCAGCAGCCTCCGGGACAGGGATGGCTACACCTTC. This encodes CASSLRDRDGYTF.

Worth noting for this clone: This sample also contains other DNA sequences that code for the same CDR3. The rearrangement joins TRBV30 to TRBJ1-5, with D possibly matching TRBD1 (6 bases). Trimming took 0 bases from V and 2 from J, leaving 8 bases between them. Germline values: CDR1 GTSNPN, CDR2 SVGIG (reference sequence). CDR3 length: 14 amino acids. The CDR3 loop is CAWSVPGGNQPQHF. The CDR3 nucleotides are TGTGCCTGGAGTGTACCAGGGGGCAATCAGCCCCAGCATTTT.

The rearrangement joins TRBV14 to TRBJ1-1; D is perhaps TRBD1 (5 bases). Germline V gene sequence: CDR1 SGHDN, CDR2 FVKESK. The CDR3 is made up of 15 amino acids. V was pared by 1 base and J by 1 base, with 10 bases between. The CDR3 is CASSQGWQGNTEAFF. CDR3 nucleotides: TGTGCCAGCAGCCAAGGTTGGCAGGGGAACACTGAAGCTTTCTTT.

The gene calls are TRBV4-2 and TRBJ1-2; 8 bases agree with TRBD1. With 1 base clipped from V and 0 bases from J, the junction kept 7 bases outside the gene matches. CDR3 size: 17 residues. Germline assignment: CDR1 LGHNA and CDR2 YNFKEQ. The DNA of the CDR3 is TGTGCCAGCAGCCAAGGTCACGGACAGGGCGCTAACTATGGCTACACCTTC. Its translation is CASSQGHGQGANYGYTF.

V usage is TRBV30 and J usage is TRBJ1-2, with TRBD1 matching 8 bases. The CDR3 contains 12 residues. V dropped 3 bases and J dropped 8; count of bases not matched to a gene: 5. Germline V lookup: CDR1 GTSNPN, CDR2 SVGIG (reference sequence). The CDR3 is CAWRTGAGGYTF. The CDR3 bases are TGTGCCTGGAGGACAGGGGCGGGCGGCTACACCTTC.

This clone came up a few times. CDR3 residues: CASSPLGGAGYTF. The CDR3 DNA follows: TGTGCCAGCTCACCGCTCGGAGGGGCCGGCTACACCTTC. The V call is TRBV18, the J call TRBJ1-2; weak D call: TRBD1 (5 bases). The germline V gene has CDR1 KGHSH and CDR2 LQKENI. V was trimmed by 3 bases and J by 8 bases, leaving 13 bases between them. This CDR3 region has 13 residues. The whole variable domain, remainder taken from reference TRBV18 and TRBJ1-2, is NAGVMQNPRHLVRRRGQEARLRCSPMKGHSHVYWYRQLPEEGLKFMVYLQKENIIDESGMPKERFSAEFPKEGPSILRIQQVVRGDSAAYFCASSPLGGAGYTFGSGTRLTVV.

In its sample, this clone was seen a few times. This sequence joins TRBV5-1 and TRBJ1-2; D ambiguous. The CDR3 has 16 amino acids. The germline V gene encodes CDR1 SGHRS and CDR2 YFSETQ. V lost 0 bases, J lost 1 base, and 13 bases lay in between. The CDR3 here is CASSLAPEPINYGYTF. The CDR3 DNA reads as TGCGCCAGCAGCTTGGCCCCCGAACCTATTAACTATGGCTACACCTTC.

This clone appeared a few times. This chain connects TRBV30 to TRBJ1-2; D is ambiguous. The CDR3 contains 12 residues. The V gene lost 2 bases and the J gene lost 0 bases, with 4 bases spanning the gap. Germline CDR1 and CDR2: GTSNPN and SVGIG (reference sequence). The CDR3 protein is CAWSPTNYGYTF. The CDR3 nucleotides read TGTGCCTGGAGTCCGACTAACTATGGCTACACCTTC.

The V and J genes are TRBV6-1 and TRBJ1-5; 10 bases match TRBD1. This CDR3 comprises 15 residues. V trimming: 6 bases; J trimming: 6 bases; junction bases outside the gene matches: 8. CDR1 and CDR2 from the germline V gene are MNHNS and SASEGT. CDR3 loop: CASRAGQGDSQPQHF. The CDR3 coding sequence is TGTGCCAGCAGAGCCGGACAGGGGGATAGTCAGCCCCAGCATTTT.

This clone showed up just a few times. The genes are TRBV5-6 and TRBJ2-7; D uncertain. The CDR3 extends over 11 amino acids. The ends were cut back, 4 bases at V and 3 bases at J, with 5 bases in the middle. From germline, CDR1 is SGHDT and CDR2 YYEEEE. The chain's CDR3 is CASSLYYEQYF. The CDR3 bases are TGTGCCAGCAGCCTCTACTACGAGCAGTACTTC.

This clone turned up a few times. V usage is TRBV5-6 and J usage is TRBJ2-2; D perhaps matches TRBD1 (5 bases). The CDR3 contains 14 residues. Germline V gene sequence: CDR1 SGHDT, CDR2 YYEEEE. The V end was cut by 4 bases, the J end by 5 bases, with 12 bases between. The CDR3 protein is CASSPVGPTGELFF. DNA for the CDR3: TGTGCCAGCAGCCCTGTGGGGCCGACCGGGGAGCTGTTTTTT.

This chain uses TRBV9 with TRBJ2-7, with 8 bases identical to TRBD2. J lost 0 bases, V lost 4 bases, and 3 bases had no gene match. Germline CDR1 SGDLS, CDR2 YYNGEE. The CDR3 runs 14 residues. CDR3 sequence reads: CASSRGTSSYEQYF. The DNA of the CDR3 is TGTGCCAGCAGCCGGGGGACTAGCTCCTACGAGCAGTACTTC.

This clone was seen a few times. The chain combines TRBV5-1 with TRBJ2-5; 8 bases map to TRBD2. CDR1 and CDR2 from the germline V gene are SGHRS and YFSETQ. After removal of 6 bases from V and 5 bases from J, the junction contained 9 bases not matched to a gene. This CDR3 is built from 14 residues. CDR3 sequence (DNA): TGCGCCAGCAACCCAGCGGGGGCCATGGAGACCCAGTACTTC. It yields the protein CASNPAGAMETQYF. Full variable domain (remainder filled in from reference TRBV5-1 and TRBJ2-5): KAGVTQTPRYLIKTRGQQVTLSCSPISGHRSVSWYQQTPGQGLQFLFEYFSETQRNKGNFPGRFSGRQFSNSRSEMNVSTLELGDSALYLCASNPAGAMETQYFGPGTRLLVL.

The chain is built from TRBV28 and TRBJ1-2, with D tentatively TRBD1 (5 bases). Trimming took 4 bases from V and 3 from J, leaving 12 bases between them. Per the germline V gene, CDR1 is MDHEN and CDR2 is SYDVKM. The CDR3 contains 14 residues. CDR3 DNA sequence: TGTGCCAGCAGTTCGGGGCAAAGGGACTATGGCTACACCTTC. It translates to CASSSGQRDYGYTF.

J is TRBJ1-1 and V is TRBV10-3, with TRBD1 matching 10 bases. V was pared by 6 bases and J by 10 bases, with 11 bases of the junction left unmatched. Germline CDR1 and CDR2: ENHRY and SYGVKD. The CDR3 has 14 amino acids. CDR3 in amino acids: CAISQSGQGSPAFF. The CDR3 DNA reads TGTGCCATCAGCCAGTCGGGACAGGGGTCCCCAGCTTTCTTT.

This clone was observed a few times. The CDR3 loop is CASAGVSQETQYF. The DNA of the CDR3 is TGTGCCAGCGCGGGGGTCTCTCAAGAGACCCAGTACTTC. The chain recombines TRBV19 with TRBJ2-5; 7 nucleotides agree with TRBD2. V trimming: 9 bases; J trimming: 2 bases; junction bases outside the gene matches: 6. Per germline, CDR1 LNHDA and CDR2 SQIVND (reference sequence). The CDR3 contains 13 residues.

This clone appeared a few times. V is TRBV7-8 and J is TRBJ2-3; D is ambiguous. V was clipped by 4 bases and J by 0 bases, with 11 bases between them. There are 15 residues in the CDR3. Germline CDR1 reads SGHVS; CDR2 reads FQNEAQ. CDR3 sequence reads: CASSSRSSSTDTQYF. DNA of the CDR3: TGTGCCAGCAGCTCTCGTTCGTCTAGCACAGATACGCAGTATTTT.

This clone was seen more than once but under ten times. The chain carries TRBV30 and TRBJ1-5; the D is unclear. Germline loops: CDR1 GTSNPN, CDR2 SVGIG (reference sequence). V lost 0 bases, J lost 3 bases, and 9 bases lay in between. The CDR3 has 14 amino acids. The DNA of the CDR3 is TGTGCCTGGAGTGTAGGGCAGGACAATCAGCCCCAGCATTTT. It encodes CAWSVGQDNQPQHF.

The sample holds a few counts of this clone. The V call is TRBV5-1, the J call TRBJ2-7, with 7 bases fitting TRBD2. The junction had 5 bases not matched to a gene; V was cut back by 2 bases and J by 3 bases. The CDR3 sequence is 14 residues long. Germline V gene lookup returns CDR1 SGHRS and CDR2 YFSETQ. This CDR3 reads CASSFGTTLYEQYF. As DNA, the CDR3 is TGCGCCAGCAGCTTCGGGACTACCCTCTACGAGCAGTACTTC.

This clone was seen a few times. V gene TRBV9 combines with J gene TRBJ1-4; D is uncertain. The germline gives CDR1 SGDLS, CDR2 YYNGEE. Trimming left V 0 bases short and J 8 bases short, with 5 bases between. The CDR3 consists of 12 residues. The CDR3 nucleotides are TGTGCCAGCAGCGTAGTAGGAGAAAAACTGTTTTTT. It yields the protein CASSVVGEKLFF.

This clone turned up a few times. This chain uses TRBV7-8 with TRBJ2-3, with D tentatively TRBD2 (6 bases). This CDR3 comprises 15 residues. V was clipped by 5 bases and J by 0 bases, with 12 bases between them. Germline V gives CDR1 SGHVS, CDR2 FQNEAQ. This CDR3 is CASSPQRVSTDTQYF. DNA of the CDR3: TGTGCCAGCAGCCCCCAGCGGGTTAGCACAGATACGCAGTATTTT.

This clone was picked up a small number of times. This chain uses TRBV7-9 with TRBJ1-4, with TRBD1 matching over 7 bases. CDR1 is SEHNR and CDR2 is FQNEAQ in the germline V gene (reference sequence). V lost 1 base to trimming and J lost 2 bases; unmatched junction nucleotides: 1. There are 15 residues in the CDR3. For the CDR3, the DNA is TGTGCCAGCAGCTTAGGGGACAGTACTAATGAAAAACTGTTTTTT. Encoded protein: CASSLGDSTNEKLFF. The whole variable domain, filled in from reference TRBV7-9 and TRBJ1-4, reads DTGVSQNPRHKITKRGQNVTFRCDPISEHNRLYWYRQTLGQGPEFLTYFQNEAQLEKSRLLSDRFSAERPKGSFSTLEIQRTEQGDSAMYLCASSLGDSTNEKLFFGSGTQLSVL.